This is a list of T cell receptor beta chains from one sample in a study of T cell responses to AZD1222 COVID-19 vaccine. Clones were sequenced by immunoSEQ multiplex PCR, and TCRdb holds only the in-frame ones, with some missing. The table lists 250,000 to 300,000 clones, about 94% of them singletons. The material sequenced was peripheral blood, taken 28 days after the second AZD1222 dose. The source of these receptors is an adult who received the AZD1222 COVID-19 vaccine. Each CDR3 is given with its conserved first and last residue. Each record gives: CDR3 protein, J gene, V gene.

CDR3: CASSLQVGGNYEQYF
J: TRBJ2-7
V: TRBV5-4

CDR3: CASSLVGDRGNQPQHF
J: TRBJ1-5
V: TRBV7-2

CDR3: CASSLAGVYYEQFF
J: TRBJ2-1
V: TRBV7-9

CDR3: CASSYSGEIEAFF
J: TRBJ1-1
V: TRBV6-2/TRBV6-3

CDR3: CASSPRWGQGEYGYTF
J: TRBJ1-2
V: TRBV7-2

CDR3: CATSNNRGYEQYF
J: TRBJ2-7
V: TRBV15

CDR3: CASSLAADRNTEAFF
J: TRBJ1-1
V: TRBV7-2

CDR3: CASSEGSSGNTIYF
J: TRBJ1-3
V: TRBV7-2

CDR3: CASSEETGAEAFF
J: TRBJ1-1
V: TRBV2

CDR3: CASSRKLHEQYF
J: TRBJ2-7
V: TRBV23-1

CDR3: CASSPGTGSGELFF
J: TRBJ2-2
V: TRBV28

CDR3: CASSGPRRGTNTEAFF
J: TRBJ1-1
V: TRBV28

CDR3: CASSPSLGVYGYTF
J: TRBJ1-2
V: TRBV4-3

CDR3: CASSFGGNVWEKLFF
J: TRBJ1-4
V: TRBV5-6

CDR3: CASSSGQGVGSPLHF
J: TRBJ1-6
V: TRBV27

CDR3: CASSISPDQPQHF
J: TRBJ1-5
V: TRBV19

CDR3: CSASPPGGTNYGYTF
J: TRBJ1-2
V: TRBV20-1

CDR3: CASKTPYEQYF
J: TRBJ2-7
V: TRBV27

CDR3: CASSAERGVNSPLHF
J: TRBJ1-6
V: TRBV2

CDR3: CASSSGGEQFF
J: TRBJ2-1
V: TRBV7-9

CDR3: CASSSSQAGAKNIQYF
J: TRBJ2-4
V: TRBV7-2

CDR3: CASSDPGYDEQYF
J: TRBJ2-7
V: TRBV6-1

CDR3: CASWGQRETSASYEQYF
J: TRBJ2-7
V: TRBV10-1

CDR3: CASSLGGEQYF
J: TRBJ2-7
V: TRBV28

CDR3: CASSYREGNTEAFF
J: TRBJ1-1
V: TRBV19

CDR3: CASSPAGAAYNEQFF
J: TRBJ2-1
V: TRBV9

CDR3: CASSLGRGRTDTQYF
J: TRBJ2-3
V: TRBV5-6

CDR3: CASSLEIAGGASYNEQFF
J: TRBJ2-1
V: TRBV5-1

CDR3: CASSLLPKGSQHF
J: TRBJ1-5
V: TRBV7-2

CDR3: CASSTPGTSGGYTF
J: TRBJ1-2
V: TRBV6-2/TRBV6-3

CDR3: CASSDPPGSGYTF
J: TRBJ1-2
V: TRBV25-1

CDR3: CASSPRDGYEQYF
J: TRBJ2-7
V: TRBV27

CDR3: CASSYERAQPQHF
J: TRBJ1-5
V: TRBV6-5